The TCR beta chain under discussion was sequenced for a study of T cells expressing NK-cell markers. Across the study: Sorted CD3+CD56+NKG2C+, CD3+CD56+NKG2C- and CD3+CD56-NKG2C+ T-cell subsets were beta-chain profiled. Serological testing identified most of the eight sequenced donors as HCMV-seropositive and one as seronegative.

Remarks on this clonotype: The antigen remains unidentified.

5'RACE template switching built TCR beta cDNA with unique molecular identifiers. TCRdb reworked the 5' RACE reads into one entry per CDR3 protein, no DNA. This listing includes approximately 420,000 distinct CDR3 sequences. In germline, CDR1 is LNHNV, CDR2 YYDKDF (reference sequence). The CDR3 runs 13 residues. Regarding the study as a whole: In a group of about six donors, dominant NKG2C+ clonotypes represented roughly 1.0-8% of CD8+ T cells.

This chain uses TRBV15 with TRBJ2-3; TCRdb picks TRBD1, but there is no DNA to check that call. This TCR came from a woman aged 45 to 65 in good health. The sequencing sample was made of blood T cells: a sorted CD56 or NKG2C T cell subset, CD4+ or CD8+ T cells, or bulk PBMC T cells (not recorded which). The CDR3 loop reads CATSTTVTDTQYF. The full variable domain, with the rest looked up from reference TRBV15 and TRBJ2-3, is DAMVIQNPRYQVTQFGKPVTLSCSQTLNHNVMYWYQQKSSQAPKLLFHYYDKDFNNEADTPDNFQSRRPNTSFCFLDIRSPGLGDTAMYLCATSTTVTDTQYFGPGTRLTVL.